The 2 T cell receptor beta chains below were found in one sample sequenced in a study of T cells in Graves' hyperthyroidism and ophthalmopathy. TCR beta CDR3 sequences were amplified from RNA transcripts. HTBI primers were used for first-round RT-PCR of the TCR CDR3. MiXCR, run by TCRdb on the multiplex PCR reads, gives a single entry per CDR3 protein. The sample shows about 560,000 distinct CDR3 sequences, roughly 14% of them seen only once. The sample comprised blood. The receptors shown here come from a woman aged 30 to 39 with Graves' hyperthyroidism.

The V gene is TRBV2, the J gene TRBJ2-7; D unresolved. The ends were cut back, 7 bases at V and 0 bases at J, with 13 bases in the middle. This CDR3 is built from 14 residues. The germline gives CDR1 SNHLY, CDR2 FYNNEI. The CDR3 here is CASNSIPSSYEQYF. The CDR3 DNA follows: TGTGCCAGCAATTCTATACCGAGCTCCTACGAGCAGTACTTC.

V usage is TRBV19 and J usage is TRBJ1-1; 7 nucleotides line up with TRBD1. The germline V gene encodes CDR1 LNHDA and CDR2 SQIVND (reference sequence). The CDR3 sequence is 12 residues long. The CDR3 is CATGSMNTEAFF. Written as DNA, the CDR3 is TGTGCGACAGGGAGTATGAACACTGAAGCTTTCTTT. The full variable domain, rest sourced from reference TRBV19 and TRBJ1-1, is DGGITQSPKYLFRKEGQNVTLSCEQNLNHDAMYWYRQDPGQGLRLIYYSQIVNDFQKGDIAEGYSVSREKKESFPLTVTSAQKNPTAFYLCATGSMNTEAFFGQGTRLTVV.